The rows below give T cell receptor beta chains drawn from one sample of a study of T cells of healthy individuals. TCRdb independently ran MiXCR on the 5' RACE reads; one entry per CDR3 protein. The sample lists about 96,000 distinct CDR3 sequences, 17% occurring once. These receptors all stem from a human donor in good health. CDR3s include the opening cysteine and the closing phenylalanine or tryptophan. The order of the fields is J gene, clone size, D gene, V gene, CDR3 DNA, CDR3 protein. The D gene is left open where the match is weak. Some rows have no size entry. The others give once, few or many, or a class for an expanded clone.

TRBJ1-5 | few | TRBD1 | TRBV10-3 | TGTGCCATCAGCGGGACAGGGGTGGGGCTCCCCCAGCATTTT | CAISGTGVGLPQHF
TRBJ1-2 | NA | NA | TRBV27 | TGTGCCAGCAGTTTATCGGGGGCCCGGGGCTATGGCTACACCTTC | CASSLSGARGYGYTF
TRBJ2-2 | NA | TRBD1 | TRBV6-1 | TGTGCCAGCAGTTGGCGGACAGGGGACGCCGGGGAGCTGTTTTTT | CASSWRTGDAGELFF
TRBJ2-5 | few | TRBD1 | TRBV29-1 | TGCAGCGTTGCGACAGGGGAGACCCAGTACTTC | CSVATGETQYF
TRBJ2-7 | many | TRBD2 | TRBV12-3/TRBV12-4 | TGTGCCAGCAGTTTAATGGGACTAGCGGGGGCCTCCTACGAGCAGTACTTC | CASSLMGLAGASYEQYF
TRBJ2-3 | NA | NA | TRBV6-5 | TGTGCCAGCAGTTACGGGGGTACGGATACGCAGTATTTT | CASSYGGTDTQYF
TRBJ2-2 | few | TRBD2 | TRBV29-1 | TGCAGCGCCGAGACTAGCGGAAACACCGGGGAGCTGTTTTTT | CSAETSGNTGELFF
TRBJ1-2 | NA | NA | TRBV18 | TGTGCCTCACTTGAGGGGGCTAACTATGGCTACACCTTC | CASLEGANYGYTF
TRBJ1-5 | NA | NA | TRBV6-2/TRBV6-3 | TGTGCCTCCTCCAGGAGCAATCAGCCCCAGCATTTT | CASSRSNQPQHF
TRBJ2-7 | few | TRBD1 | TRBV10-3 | TGTGCCATCAGGGGACAGGGGGAAGGTTCGGGAGAGCAGTACTTC | CAIRGQGEGSGEQYF
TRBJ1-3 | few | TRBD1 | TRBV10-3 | TGTGCCATCAGTGAAGTCAGGGACAGGGGTAATGGAAACACCATATATTTT | CAISEVRDRGNGNTIYF
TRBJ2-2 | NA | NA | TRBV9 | TGTGCCAGCGGTGGGAGAGTGGAGACCGGGGAGCTGTTTTTT | CASGGRVETGELFF
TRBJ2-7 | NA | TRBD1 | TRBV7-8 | TGTGCCAGCAGCCCCCGGTTACAGGGGACCCCCTCCTACGAGCAGTACTTC | CASSPRLQGTPSYEQYF
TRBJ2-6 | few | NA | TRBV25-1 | TGTGCCAGCAAAAGCAGACAGGCCAACGTCCTGACTTTC | CASKSRQANVLTF
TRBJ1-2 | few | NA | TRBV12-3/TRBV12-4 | TGTGCCAGCAGTAACAACAGGGCCCATGGCTACACCTTC | CASSNNRAHGYTF
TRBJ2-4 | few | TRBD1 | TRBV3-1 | TGTGCCAGCAGCCACTCCCGACAGGGACAAAACATTCAGTACTTC | CASSHSRQGQNIQYF
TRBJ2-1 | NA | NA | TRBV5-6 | TGTGCCAGCAGCTTTAGCGGAGTCCCCTCCTACAATGAGCAGTTCTTC | CASSFSGVPSYNEQFF
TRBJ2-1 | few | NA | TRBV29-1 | TGCAGCGTAACTAGAGGTAATGAGCAGTTCTTC | CSVTRGNEQFF
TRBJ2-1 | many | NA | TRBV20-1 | TGCAGTGCTCAACGTGGGGGTCCTTACAATGAGCAGTTCTTC | CSAQRGGPYNEQFF
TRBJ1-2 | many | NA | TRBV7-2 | TGTGCCAGCAGCTTAGCGTCACAGTATGGCTACACCTTC | CASSLASQYGYTF
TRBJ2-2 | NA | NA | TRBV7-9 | TGTGCCAGCAGCTTATCGTCAGGGGCTGGCGGGGAGCTGTTTTTT | CASSLSSGAGGELFF
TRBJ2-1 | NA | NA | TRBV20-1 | TGCAGTGCTAGAGTCCCCTGGGGTGACAGGTTGTATGAGCAGTTCTTC | CSARVPWGDRLYEQFF
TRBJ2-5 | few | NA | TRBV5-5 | TGTGCCAGCAGCTTGGTGCCAGGGCGACAAGAGACCCAGTACTTC | CASSLVPGRQETQYF
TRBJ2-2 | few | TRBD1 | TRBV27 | TGTGCCAGCTCCCAGGGGGCAAGTAACACCGGGGAGCTGTTTTTT | CASSQGASNTGELFF
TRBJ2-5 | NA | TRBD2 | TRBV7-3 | TGTGCCAGCAGCCCCTCGGGAGGCGAAGAGACCCAGTACTTC | CASSPSGGEETQYF
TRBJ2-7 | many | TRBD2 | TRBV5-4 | TGTGCCAGCAGCTTGGGTAGCTCCGGACTAGCGGGACCCTACGAGCAGTACTTC | CASSLGSSGLAGPYEQYF
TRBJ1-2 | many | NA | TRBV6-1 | TGTGCCAGCAGTGAGGTAGGGCGCGGCTACACCTTC | CASSEVGRGYTF
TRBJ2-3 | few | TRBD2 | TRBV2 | TGTGCCAGCAGTGGGGGACTAGCGGGAGTTGATACGCAGTATTTT | CASSGGLAGVDTQYF
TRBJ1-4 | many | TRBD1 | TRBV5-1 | TGCGCCAGCAGCTTACCCGGGACAGGAGAAAAACTGTTTTTT | CASSLPGTGEKLFF
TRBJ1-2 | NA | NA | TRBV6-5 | TGTGCCAGCAGCACGGTGCCACCAGGGTCAGGTGGCTACACCTTC | CASSTVPPGSGGYTF
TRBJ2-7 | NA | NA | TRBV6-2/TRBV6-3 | TGTGCCAGCAGCCAACGGGGGGCCCTCTACGAGCAGTACTTC | CASSQRGALYEQYF
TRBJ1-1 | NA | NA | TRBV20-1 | TGCAGTGCTAACCCGACGGGGGACACTGAAGCTTTCTTT | CSANPTGDTEAFF
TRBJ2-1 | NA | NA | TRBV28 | TGTGCCAGCAGTTTTTTTGGGGCCAACGGACTGAACAATGAGCAGTTCTTC | CASSFFGANGLNNEQFF
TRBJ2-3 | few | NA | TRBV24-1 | TGTGCCACCAAAGCCTACGATACGCAGTATTTT | CATKAYDTQYF
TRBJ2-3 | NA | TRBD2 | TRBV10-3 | TGTGCCATCAGGGCTAGCGGGGGGAGCACAGATACGCAGTATTTT | CAIRASGGSTDTQYF
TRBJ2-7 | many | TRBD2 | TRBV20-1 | TGCAGTGTAATTCCGGGACTAGCGGATTACGAGCAGTACTTC | CSVIPGLADYEQYF
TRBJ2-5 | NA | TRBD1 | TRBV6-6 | TGTGCCAGCAGTTACGCCTTAGACAGGGGTGAGACCCAGTACTTC | CASSYALDRGETQYF
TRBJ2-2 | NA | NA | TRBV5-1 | TGCGCCAGCCGACAGGCGGGGAGGAACACCGGGGAGCTGTTTTTT | CASRQAGRNTGELFF
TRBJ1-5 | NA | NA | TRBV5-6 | TGTGCCAGCATCGACAGTCGGGGGGGTAATCAGCCCCAGCATTTT | CASIDSRGGNQPQHF
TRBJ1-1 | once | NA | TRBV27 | TGTGCCAGCAGTGCCTATCAGAACACTGAAGCTTTCTTT | CASSAYQNTEAFF
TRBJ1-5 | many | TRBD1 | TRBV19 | TGTGCCACCTCGACAGGGGGGACTGTTCAGCCCCAGCATTTT | CATSTGGTVQPQHF
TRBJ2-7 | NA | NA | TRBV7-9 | TGTGCCAGCAGCTTAGACAGTTATTGGGGTGGATCCGACGAGCAGTACTTC | CASSLDSYWGGSDEQYF
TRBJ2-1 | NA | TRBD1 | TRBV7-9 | TGTGCCAGCAGCCCGGGACAGACTCTACATGAGCAGTTCTTC | CASSPGQTLHEQFF
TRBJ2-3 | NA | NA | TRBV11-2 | TGTGCCAGCAGACTCGGGACCTTGGGGGCAGATACGCAGTATTTT | CASRLGTLGADTQYF
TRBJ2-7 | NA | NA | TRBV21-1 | TGTGCCAGCAGTCAGGACGGCCCTAAATACGAGCAGTACTTC | CASSQDGPKYEQYF
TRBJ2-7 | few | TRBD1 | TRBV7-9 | TGTGCCAGCAGCCAAGGACAGGATGCCTACGAGCAGTACTTC | CASSQGQDAYEQYF
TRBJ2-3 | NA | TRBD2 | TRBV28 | TGTGCCAGCAGTTTGGGTGGACTAGCGGCAGTGCCAGATACGCAGTATTTT | CASSLGGLAAVPDTQYF
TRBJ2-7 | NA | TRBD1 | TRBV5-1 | TGCGCCAGCAGCATCCGGGACAGGTTATACGAGCAGTACTTC | CASSIRDRLYEQYF
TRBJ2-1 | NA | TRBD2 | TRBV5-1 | TGCGCCAGCAGCCCGGGACTAGCGGGCCGCTCCTACAATGAGCAGTTCTTC | CASSPGLAGRSYNEQFF
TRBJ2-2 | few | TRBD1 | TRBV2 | TGTGCCAGCAGTGAAGGGACAGGGACCTACACCGGGGAGCTGTTTTTT | CASSEGTGTYTGELFF
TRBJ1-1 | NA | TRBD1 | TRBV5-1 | TGCGCCAGCAGCGGGGGACAGTTGAACACTGAAGCTTTCTTT | CASSGGQLNTEAFF
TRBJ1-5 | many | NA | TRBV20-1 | TGCAGTGCTAGCGATATTGGGGGCAATCAGCCCCAGCATTTT | CSASDIGGNQPQHF
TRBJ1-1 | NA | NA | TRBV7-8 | TGTGCCAGCAGCTTAGTTGTGGGTTCAGTAGGCACTGAAGCTTTCTTT | CASSLVVGSVGTEAFF
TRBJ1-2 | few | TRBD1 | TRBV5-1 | TGCGCCAGCAGCACTGGACAGGGGATGGGGGGCTACACCTTC | CASSTGQGMGGYTF
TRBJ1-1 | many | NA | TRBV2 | TGTGCCAGCAGTGAAGATCGGGGTGAAGCTTTCTTT | CASSEDRGEAFF
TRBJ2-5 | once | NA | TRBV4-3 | TGCGCCAGCAGCCAAGAGCTCAGGGGAGGATTTGAGACCCAGTACTTC | CASSQELRGGFETQYF
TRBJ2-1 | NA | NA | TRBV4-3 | TGCGCCAGCAGCCAAGATTGGACTATGCCTAACAATGAGCAGTTCTTC | CASSQDWTMPNNEQFF
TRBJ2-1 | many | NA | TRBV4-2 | TGTGCCAGCAGCCAAGATCGACTCGGGGGGCGATACAATGAGCAGTTCTTC | CASSQDRLGGRYNEQFF
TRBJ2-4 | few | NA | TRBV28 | TGTGCCAGCACCCTCAGGGGAGCCAACCTAGCCAAAAACATTCAGTACTTC | CASTLRGANLAKNIQYF